This entry concerns a single TCR beta chain. The sample comes from a study of T-cell memory formation after mild COVID-19. Overall study: TCR clusters were mostly donor specific.

Each CDR3 protein is one row after TCRdb ran MiXCR on the 5' RACE reads. The sample carries roughly 450,000 distinct CDR3 sequences, about 20% recorded once. This CDR3 is built from 15 residues. Germline loops: CDR1 MGHRA, CDR2 YSYEKL. V was clipped by 0 bases and J by 7 bases, with 14 bases between them. The sequence was obtained from a man between 18 and 29 years old who had mild COVID-19 (a few samples of this study predate the infection). Cell type and time point are not known. The sequenced sample was PBMCs or a T cell subset sorted from them (not recorded which). The V call is TRBV4-1, the J call TRBJ2-3; D is undetermined. DNA of the CDR3: TGCGCCAGCAGCCAAGATCTGGACGGGCTCTATACGCAGTATTTT. Translation gives CASSQDLDGLYTQYF.